Listed here are 31 T cell receptor beta chains from one sample, sequenced in a study of spatial heterogeneity in lung cancer (dated by TCRdb to between 2018 and 2021). General findings and caveats noted by the study authors: The tumor nonsynonymous mutation count correlated with the number of expanded intratumoral alpha and beta TCRs.

The time point label, read with the paper, signifies: sample taken at primary tumor resection. No cognate antigen is known for these TCRs. The library was made by 5' RACE. Sequencing instrument: NextSeq 500. The public reads were reanalyzed by TCRdb: fastp trimming at Q25, MiXCR alignment, in-frame beta chains only. Every CDR3 protein is listed once, alongside the most common genes and DNA of its rows. The table for this sample lists roughly 4,500 distinct CDR3 sequences; approximately 8.7% of them were counted only once. The top ten clones comprise roughly 31% of the sample. The source was lung tumor tissue, collected at surgery. These TCRs come from a male donor with early-stage non-small cell lung cancer.

The sample holds many counts of this clonotype. V gene TRBV4-3 combines with J gene TRBJ2-1; the match to TRBD2 covers 14 bases. In germline, CDR1 is LGHNA, CDR2 YSLEER. Trimming cost V 3 bases and J 9 bases; bases outside gene matches: 10. This CDR3 has 17 amino acids. The CDR3 here is CASSQGVGTSGSVEQFF. The CDR3 DNA is TGCGCCAGCAGCCAGGGAGTGGGGACTAGCGGGAGCGTTGAGCAGTTCTTC.

The V gene is TRBV5-1, the J gene TRBJ2-3; D remains unclear. V gave up 0 bases and J gave up 1 base, with 9 bases separating them. CDR1 and CDR2 from the germline V gene are SGHRS and YFSETQ. The CDR3 sequence is 15 residues long. The CDR3 protein is CASSLEVAGTDTQYF. CDR3 DNA sequence: TGCGCCAGCAGCTTGGAGGTAGCCGGCACAGATACGCAGTATTTT.

This chain connects TRBV10-2 to TRBJ2-7; D tentatively fits TRBD1 or TRBD2 (5 bases each). The ends were cut back, 4 bases at V and 6 bases at J, with 13 bases in the middle. The CDR3 is 13 residues long. Germline V gene lookup returns CDR1 WSHSY and CDR2 SAAADI. The CDR3 DNA reads TGCGCCAGCAGTGCGCAGTCTGGGGGCGAGCAGTACTTC. Its protein product is CASSAQSGGEQYF.

This clonotype is deemed medium-sized. V is TRBV24-1 and J is TRBJ2-5; D is ambiguous. The length of the CDR3 is 12 residues. Germline-derived CDR1 and CDR2 are KGHDR and SFDVKD. The V end lost 5 bases, the J end lost 4 bases, and 7 bases lay between the germline ends. The CDR3 sequence is CATSGHLETQYF. CDR3 nucleotides: TGTGCCACCAGTGGGCACTTAGAGACCCAGTACTTC.

This clonotype is labeled as medium-sized. This chain uses TRBV28 with TRBJ1-1; 7 positions match TRBD1. CDR3 length: 18 residues. With V trimmed by 5 bases and J by 5 bases, 20 bases remained unmatched. Germline V gene sequence: CDR1 MDHEN, CDR2 SYDVKM. The CDR3 DNA reads TGTGCCAGCAGTGGATTAGAGGCCTCCTCCGCAGGGGGGACTGAAGCTTTCTTT. This encodes CASSGLEASSAGGTEAFF.

This clonotype counts as medium-sized (0.01 to 0.1%). The chain links TRBV27 to TRBJ1-5; D not certain. V lost 3 bases and J 1 base, leaving 10 bases between the germline ends. CDR1 MNHEY and CDR2 SMNVEV come from the germline V gene (reference sequence). The CDR3 runs to 15 residues. CDR3 DNA: TGTGCCAGCAGTTTCGGCAGATCGAGCAATCAGCCCCAGCATTTT. Translated: CASSFGRSSNQPQHF.

The rearrangement uses TRBV27 and TRBJ2-1; D is tentatively TRBD1 or TRBD2 (6 bases each). The germline V gene has CDR1 MNHEY and CDR2 SMNVEV (reference sequence). The CDR3 is 17 amino acids. V was cut by 0 bases and J by 2 bases, with 14 bases left in between. CDR3 amino acids: CASSLSELGGPYNEQFF. CDR3 sequence (DNA): TGTGCCAGCAGTTTATCCGAACTAGGGGGGCCCTACAATGAGCAGTTCTTC.

In this sample, this clonotype turned up many times. The J gene is TRBJ1-2, the V gene TRBV7-8; D is unclear. V was cut by 5 bases and J by 9 bases, with 19 bases left in between. The germline V gene encodes CDR1 SGHVS and CDR2 FQNEAQ. The CDR3 length is 14 residues. The CDR3 spells CASSPQPNTYRYTF. DNA of the CDR3: TGTGCCAGCAGCCCACAACCCAATACATATCGCTACACCTTC.

The chain couples TRBV5-4 to TRBJ2-5; tentatively, D is TRBD2 (6 bases). The CDR3 covers 14 residues. Trimming took off 2 bases at V and 0 bases at J, with 8 bases between the two ends. Germline V gene data show CDR1 as SGHNT and CDR2 as YYREEE (reference sequence). CDR3 in DNA: TGTGCCAGCAGCTTCGCGGGGAACCAAGAGACCCAGTACTTC. Its protein is CASSFAGNQETQYF.

This clonotype was seen a few times. V usage is TRBV4-1 and J usage is TRBJ2-7; D call uncertain. This CDR3 has 14 residues. V gave up 1 base and J gave up 2 bases, with 9 bases separating them. The germline V gene has CDR1 MGHRA and CDR2 YSYEKL. DNA for the CDR3: TGCGCCAGCAGCCAAGCCTCCGGTCCCTACGAGCAGTACTTC. It specifies CASSQASGPYEQYF.

This clonotype has a count of ten or more. V gene TRBV29-1 combines with J gene TRBJ2-3, with TRBD2 identical over 9 bases. Germline V CDR1 and CDR2: SQVTM, ANQGSEA. V shed 4 bases, J shed 2 bases, and the junction held 4 bases outside the gene matches. The CDR3 consists of 14 residues. As DNA, the CDR3 is TGCAGCGTTGCCGGCGGGGGGGTCACAGATACGCAGTATTTT. Translated: CSVAGGGVTDTQYF.

Many counts were recorded for this clonotype. This rearrangement joins TRBV18 to TRBJ2-3; 7 nucleotides align to TRBD1. The J segment lost 6 bases and the V segment lost 3 bases, leaving 6 bases of the junction unmatched. CDR1 KGHSH and CDR2 LQKENI come from the germline V gene. The CDR3 has 14 amino acids. This CDR3 reads CASSPGTVHDTQYF. Here the CDR3 DNA reads TGTGCCAGCTCACCGGGGACAGTCCACGATACGCAGTATTTT. Filled out from reference TRBV18 and TRBJ2-3, the complete variable domain reads NAGVMQNPRHLVRRRGQEARLRCSPMKGHSHVYWYRQLPEEGLKFMVYLQKENIIDESGMPKERFSAEFPKEGPSILRIQQVVRGDSAAYFCASSPGTVHDTQYFGPGTRLTVL.

This clonotype is judged medium-sized. This rearrangement joins TRBV20-1 to TRBJ2-3; 9 nucleotides agree with TRBD2. This CDR3 contains 15 residues. In germline, CDR1 is DFQATT, CDR2 SNEGSKA (reference sequence). Trimming removed 3 bases from V and 2 bases from J; junction bases left unmatched: 6. The CDR3 region has the DNA TGCAGTGCTAGTTCACTAGCGGGCGCCACAGATACGCAGTATTTT. Translated: CSASSLAGATDTQYF.

At least ten counts were recorded for this clonotype. V gene TRBV27 combines with J gene TRBJ2-5; 8 bases map to TRBD2. Per germline, CDR1 MNHEY and CDR2 SMNVEV (reference sequence). The trim removed 4 bases at V and 1 base at J, leaving 5 bases unmatched. The CDR3 has 15 amino acids. The CDR3 nucleotides read TGTGCCAGCAGTTCCCGACTAGCGTCCCAAGAGACCCAGTACTTC. Protein sequence: CASSSRLASQETQYF.

The rearrangement uses TRBV5-5 and TRBJ2-7; 9 bases match TRBD2. Per the germline V gene, CDR1 is SGHKS and CDR2 is YYEKEE (reference sequence). This CDR3 is built from 15 residues. The junction had 5 bases not matched to a gene; V was cut back by 2 bases and J by 2 bases. The CDR3 coding sequence is TGTGCCAGCAGCTTCCGTTTAGCGGGGGCCTACGAGCAGTACTTC. Amino acids: CASSFRLAGAYEQYF.

This clonotype was counted many times. J is TRBJ2-2 and V is TRBV4-1, with a weak D call TRBD1 (5 bases). Trimming removed 4 bases from V and 2 bases from J, with 11 bases in between. This CDR3 is 15 amino acids long. CDR1 is MGHRA, CDR2 YSYEKL, per germline. CDR3 in amino acids: CASSLRDINTGELFF. DNA of the CDR3: TGCGCCAGCAGCCTCAGGGATATCAACACCGGGGAGCTGTTTTTT.

This clonotype was seen repeatedly, ten times or more. This chain links TRBV5-4 with TRBJ2-7; possibly TRBD1 or TRBD2 for D (5 bases each). V was shortened by 3 bases and J by 2 bases, with 12 bases between the two germline ends. The germline V gene has CDR1 SGHNT and CDR2 YYREEE (reference sequence). This CDR3 spans 14 amino acids. Written as DNA, the CDR3 is TGTGCCAGCAGCTCCCGGGACGGCGCCTACGAGCAGTACTTC. Translated: CASSSRDGAYEQYF.

The CDR3 sequence is CASSVEAGGGVELFF. The CDR3 DNA reads TGTGCCAGCAGCGTAGAAGCGGGAGGGGGCGTGGAGCTGTTTTTT. The chain links TRBV9 to TRBJ2-2, with 10 bases lining up with TRBD2. This CDR3 region has 15 residues. Germline lookup yields CDR1 SGDLS and CDR2 YYNGEE. J was trimmed by 10 bases and V by 0 bases; bases with no gene match: 6. Using reference TRBV9 and TRBJ2-2 for the parts outside the CDR3, the full variable domain is DSGVTQTPKHLITATGQRVTLRCSPRSGDLSVYWYQQSLDQGLQFLIQYYNGEERAKGNILERFSAQQFPDLHSELNLSSLELGDSALYFCASSVEAGGGVELFFGEGSRLTVL.

This clonotype was detected many times. A much larger clonotype is one base distant, so this may be a read error. This chain uses TRBV5-1 with TRBJ1-1; D perhaps matches TRBD1 (6 bases). The CDR3 is 14 residues long. Germline values: CDR1 SGHRS, CDR2 YFSETQ. CDR3 sequence: CTSSRTDMNTEAFF. CDR3 bases: TGCACCAGCTCGAGGACAGACATGAACACTGAAGCTTTCTTT.

This chain joins TRBV5-1 and TRBJ2-7; either TRBD1 or TRBD2 may fit D (5 bases each). V dropped 0 bases and J dropped 7 bases, with 17 bases sitting between them. Germline values: CDR1 SGHRS, CDR2 YFSETQ. The CDR3 totals 15 residues. The CDR3 DNA follows: TGCGCCAGCAGCTTGGTCGGCAGGGCTTCGGGGGAGCAGTACTTC. This codes for CASSLVGRASGEQYF. The full variable domain, with the rest looked up from reference TRBV5-1 and TRBJ2-7, is KAGVTQTPRYLIKTRGQQVTLSCSPISGHRSVSWYQQTPGQGLQFLFEYFSETQRNKGNFPGRFSGRQFSNSRSEMNVSTLELGDSALYLCASSLVGRASGEQYFGPGTRLTVT.

This clonotype has ten or more counts. V usage is TRBV7-8 and J usage is TRBJ2-7; 7 bases agree with TRBD2. This CDR3 spans 18 amino acids. From germline, CDR1 is SGHVS and CDR2 FQNEAQ. V shed 2 bases and J 6 bases; nucleotides not matched to a gene: 19. CDR3 sequence (DNA): TGTGCCAGCAGCTTAATGGGCCGCTTTAGCGGGCCTTCCACCGAGCAGTACTTC. The encoded protein is CASSLMGRFSGPSTEQYF. Together with reference TRBV7-8 and TRBJ2-7, the CDR3 gives the full variable domain: GAGVSQSPRYKVAKRGQDVALRCDPISGHVSLFWYQQALGQGPEFLTYFQNEAQLDKSGLPSDRFFAERPEGSVSTLKIQRTQQEDSAVYLCASSLMGRFSGPSTEQYFGPGTRLTVT.

This clonotype has at least ten counts. The CDR3, as DNA: TGCGCCAGCAGCCAAGGGAAAAACTCTGGGGCCAACGTCCTGACTTTC. This gives the protein CASSQGKNSGANVLTF. The V and J genes are TRBV4-1 and TRBJ2-6, with D uncertain. The CDR3 consists of 16 residues. V shed 1 base and J shed 0 bases, with 7 bases lying between them. CDR1 and CDR2 (germline): MGHRA, YSYEKL.

This clonotype was recorded at least ten times. The chain combines TRBV6-1 with TRBJ2-7; D remains unclear. CDR3 length equals 14 residues. CDR1 and CDR2 (germline): MNHNS, SASEGT. Trimming stripped 1 base from V and 4 bases from J, with 11 bases between. The CDR3: CASSEGQWGYEQYF. In nucleotides, the CDR3 is TGTGCCAGCAGTGAAGGCCAGTGGGGATACGAGCAGTACTTC.

The table lists this clonotype with many counts. V gene TRBV6-2 or TRBV6-3 combines with J gene TRBJ2-2, with a tentative D call TRBD2 (5 bases). The CDR3 is 15 amino acids. The V gene lost 6 bases and the J gene lost 7 bases, with 18 bases spanning the gap. Germline V gives CDR1 MNHEY, CDR2 SVGEGT. CDR3 nucleotides: TGTGCCAGCAGCCAAAAACGGGGAGACGGCGGGGAGCTGTTTTTT. It encodes CASSQKRGDGGELFF.

Judged by abundance, this clonotype is medium-sized. The chain has TRBV20-1 and TRBJ2-7; TRBD2 matches at 7 bases. V was clipped by 2 bases and J by 6 bases; unmatched bases: 7. The CDR3 has 13 amino acids. Germline V CDR1 and CDR2: DFQATT, SNEGSKA (reference sequence). The CDR3 DNA reads TGCAGTGCTAGAAGGGACGGGGGGTCCGAGCAGTACTTC. Residues: CSARRDGGSEQYF.

This clonotype was counted at least ten times. This chain uses TRBV28 with TRBJ1-1; a possible D gene is TRBD1 (5 bases). The germline V and J ends were trimmed by 7 bases and 1 base, with 13 bases remaining between them. Germline loops: CDR1 MDHEN, CDR2 SYDVKM. The CDR3 covers 14 residues. Here the CDR3 DNA reads TGTGCCAGCATCGTGAGGGGCCCGAACACTGAAGCTTTCTTT. It encodes CASIVRGPNTEAFF.

This clonotype is medium-sized in the sample. J is TRBJ1-5 and V is TRBV18; 8 nucleotides line up with TRBD1. V lost 2 bases, J lost 2 bases, and 11 bases stayed unmatched. The CDR3 has 18 amino acids. Per the germline V gene, CDR1 is KGHSH and CDR2 is LQKENI. CDR3 DNA: TGTGCCAGCTCACCAACAAATACAGGACAGGGTGGCAATCAGCCCCAGCATTTT. Its protein product is CASSPTNTGQGGNQPQHF.

This clonotype was detected many times. This chain uses TRBV2 with TRBJ2-1, with 8 bases lining up with TRBD2. This CDR3 spans 13 amino acids. J lost 12 bases, V lost 5 bases, and 9 bases had no gene match. The germline V gene has CDR1 SNHLY and CDR2 FYNNEI. CDR3 sequence: CASSFTSGLGQFF. In nucleotides, the CDR3 is TGTGCCAGCAGTTTTACTAGCGGCTTGGGGCAGTTCTTC.

The V and J genes are TRBV20-1 and TRBJ1-1; D is possibly TRBD1 (5 bases). CDR3 size: 14 residues. Per germline, CDR1 DFQATT and CDR2 SNEGSKA (reference sequence). The V and J ends lost 3 bases and 6 bases respectively, with 17 bases between them. CDR3 protein: CSASKTGGHAEAFF. The CDR3 coding sequence is TGCAGTGCTAGCAAAACGGGGGGTCACGCTGAAGCTTTCTTT.

This clonotype has at least ten counts. The rearrangement uses TRBV5-4 and TRBJ1-1, with a possible D match to TRBD1 (6 bases). The CDR3 has 15 amino acids. The V end was cut by 5 bases, the J end by 4 bases, with 18 bases between. Germline values: CDR1 SGHNT, CDR2 YYREEE (reference sequence). The CDR3: CASSFGGARGTEAFF. The CDR3, as DNA: TGTGCCAGCAGTTTCGGGGGGGCACGGGGCACTGAAGCTTTCTTT.

About this clonotype: One base away lies a much larger clone, so this may be a sequencing read error. The chain is built from TRBV14 and TRBJ1-4, with a weak D call TRBD1 (6 bases). The CDR3 totals 17 residues. Trimming pared 1 base from V and 10 bases from J, leaving 22 bases between. In germline, CDR1 is SGHDN, CDR2 FVKESK. This chain's CDR3 is CASSQVFQGQRHVKLFF. In DNA, the CDR3 is TGTGCCAGCAGCCAAGTTTTTCAAGGACAGCGACATGTAAAACTGTTTTTT.